The source of this T cell receptor (beta chain) is a study of OX40 agonist ivuxolimab in advanced cancers. Findings and caveats of the study: Undetermined was the antigen specificity of the expanded peripheral T cells.

Between the trimmed V and J ends, which lost 7 bases and 0 bases, there was a span of 25 bases. The CDR3 runs 19 residues. Germline values: CDR1 MDHEN, CDR2 SYDVKM. On this clone: Its matching antigen is unknown.

Repertoires were generated with immunoSEQ multiplex PCR, while TCRdb's copy carries only in-frame clones and drops some. The sample carries about 62,000 clones, approximately 88% recorded once. The sequence came from an adult with an advanced solid tumor such as melanoma, head and neck, liver or kidney cancer. The chain is built from TRBV28 and TRBJ2-4, with D possibly TRBD2 on 5 matching bases. Sample: CD4+ or CD8+ T cells sorted from blood, taken in a trial of the OX40 agonist ivuxolimab. The CDR3 bases are TGTGCCAGCACCCCGGCGGGCAGGACCGAAGAACTAGCCAAAAACATTCAGTACTTC. Its protein is CASTPAGRTEELAKNIQYF.